This T cell receptor beta chain was sequenced during a study of T cell changes during pregnancy in multiple sclerosis. TCRdb's table, derived via immunoSEQ multiplex PCR, lists solely in-frame clones and lacks some. The sample records more than 95,000 clones, around nine tenths being singletons. With 6 bases clipped from V and 4 bases from J, the junction kept 4 bases outside the gene matches. CDR3 length: 13 residues. CDR1 ENHRY and CDR2 SYGVKD come from the germline V gene. Sequencing used peripheral blood, obtained after pregnancy. The V and J genes are TRBV10-3 and TRBJ2-5; 8 bases agree with TRBD1. The receptor was derived from a female donor with multiple sclerosis, enrolled in a pregnancy study. The CDR3 DNA follows: TGTGCCATCAGGACAGGGGCGGGAGAGACCCAGTACTTC. Translation: CAIRTGAGETQYF.